This T cell receptor beta chain was identified in a study of CD8+ T cells in alopecia areata. Turning to this clone: Other DNA sequences from this sample encode an identical CDR3 as well.

Between the trimmed V and J ends, which lost 3 bases and 3 bases, there was a span of 8 bases. Germline CDR1 reads SQVTM; CDR2 reads ANQGSEA. This CDR3 is built from 12 residues. Sequencing relied on a cDNA template that was reverse transcribed from extracted RNA. Method: immunoSEQ multiplex PCR; TCRdb's copy keeps in-frame clones and lacks some. The sample comprises under 200,000 clones, roughly 60% of which are singletons, and over 12% rests with the top ten. Treatment described: oral pan-JAK inhibitor, 5-10 mg twice daily. The source of this sequence is a human donor with alopecia areata. This specimen consisted of CD4+ T cells sorted from blood, obtained at week 24, from a patient treated with tofacitinib. The V call is TRBV29-1, the J call TRBJ2-5; no clear D gene. The CDR3 loop is CSVDPGEETQYF. The CDR3 DNA is TGCAGCGTTGATCCGGGTGAAGAGACCCAGTACTTC.